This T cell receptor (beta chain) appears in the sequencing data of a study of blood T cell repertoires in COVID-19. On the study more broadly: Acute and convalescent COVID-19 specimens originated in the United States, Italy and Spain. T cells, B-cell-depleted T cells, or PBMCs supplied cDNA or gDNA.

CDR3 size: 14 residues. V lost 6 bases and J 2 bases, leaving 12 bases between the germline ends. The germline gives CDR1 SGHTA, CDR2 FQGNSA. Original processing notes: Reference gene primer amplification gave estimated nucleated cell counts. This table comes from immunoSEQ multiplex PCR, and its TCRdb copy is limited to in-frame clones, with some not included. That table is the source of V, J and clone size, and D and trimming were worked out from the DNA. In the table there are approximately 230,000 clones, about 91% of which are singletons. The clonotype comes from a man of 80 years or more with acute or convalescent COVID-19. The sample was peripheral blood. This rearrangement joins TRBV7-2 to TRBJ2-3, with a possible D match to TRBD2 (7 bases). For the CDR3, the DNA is TGTGCCAGCAGAAGGGGGGGGTCCACAGATACGCAGTATTTT. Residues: CASRRGGSTDTQYF.